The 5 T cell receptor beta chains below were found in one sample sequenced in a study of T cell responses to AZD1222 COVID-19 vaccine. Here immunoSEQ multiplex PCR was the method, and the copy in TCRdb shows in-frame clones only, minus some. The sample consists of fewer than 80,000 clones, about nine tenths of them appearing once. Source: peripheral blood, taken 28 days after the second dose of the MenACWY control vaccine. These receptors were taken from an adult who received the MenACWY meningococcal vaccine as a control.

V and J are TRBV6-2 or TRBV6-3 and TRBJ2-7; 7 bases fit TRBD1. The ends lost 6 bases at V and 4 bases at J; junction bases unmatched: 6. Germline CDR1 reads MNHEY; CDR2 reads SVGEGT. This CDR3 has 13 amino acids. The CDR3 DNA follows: TGTGCCAGCAGCCGGGACAGAATTTACGAGCAGTACTTC. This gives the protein CASSRDRIYEQYF.

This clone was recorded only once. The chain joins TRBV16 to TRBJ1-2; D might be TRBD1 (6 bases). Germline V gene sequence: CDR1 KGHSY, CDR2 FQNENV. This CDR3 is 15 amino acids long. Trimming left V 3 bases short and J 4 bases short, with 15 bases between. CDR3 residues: CASSHGDNPIYGYTF. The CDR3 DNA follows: TGTGCCAGCAGCCATGGGGACAACCCCATCTATGGCTACACCTTC.

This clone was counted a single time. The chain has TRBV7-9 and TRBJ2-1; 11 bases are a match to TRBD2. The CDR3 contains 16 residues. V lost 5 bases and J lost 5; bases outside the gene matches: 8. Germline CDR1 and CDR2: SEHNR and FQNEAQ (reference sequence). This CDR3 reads CASSPEGLAVNNEQFF. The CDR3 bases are TGTGCCAGCAGCCCAGAGGGACTAGCGGTTAACAATGAGCAGTTCTTC.

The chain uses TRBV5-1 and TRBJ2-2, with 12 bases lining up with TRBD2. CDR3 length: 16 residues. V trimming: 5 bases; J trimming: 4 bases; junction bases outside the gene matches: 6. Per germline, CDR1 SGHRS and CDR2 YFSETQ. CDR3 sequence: CASSLAGGPGTGELFF. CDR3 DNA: TGCGCCAGCAGTCTAGCGGGGGGGCCTGGCACCGGGGAGCTGTTTTTT.

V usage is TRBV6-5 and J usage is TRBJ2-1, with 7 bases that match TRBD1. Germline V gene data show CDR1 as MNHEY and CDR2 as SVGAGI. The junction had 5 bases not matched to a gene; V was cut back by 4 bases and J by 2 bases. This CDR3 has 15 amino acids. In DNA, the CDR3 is TGTGCCAGCAGTTCCTTCGGACAGGCCTACAATGAGCAGTTCTTC. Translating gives CASSSFGQAYNEQFF.